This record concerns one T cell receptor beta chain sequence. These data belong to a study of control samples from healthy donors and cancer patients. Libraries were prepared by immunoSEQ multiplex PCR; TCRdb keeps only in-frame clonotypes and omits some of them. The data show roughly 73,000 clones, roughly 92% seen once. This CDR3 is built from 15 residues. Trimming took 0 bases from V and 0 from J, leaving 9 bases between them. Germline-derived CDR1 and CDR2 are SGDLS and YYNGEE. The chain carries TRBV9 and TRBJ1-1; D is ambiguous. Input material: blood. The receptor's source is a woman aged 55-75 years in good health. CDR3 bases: TGTGCCAGCAGCGTAGTGGAGACGGTGAACACTGAAGCTTTCTTT. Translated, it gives CASSVVETVNTEAFF.